This T cell receptor beta chain originates from a study of blood T cell repertoires in COVID-19. The CDR3 length is 16 residues. CDR1 and CDR2 from the germline V gene are LNHDA and SQIVND (reference sequence). V was shortened by 5 bases and J by 6 bases, with 22 bases between the two germline ends. Study processing details: The assay estimated nucleated cells by amplifying reference gene primers. Measured with immunoSEQ multiplex PCR; TCRdb has only the in-frame clones, and not every one. Clonal size and the V and J genes are those of that table, whereas D and trimming came from the DNA. The sample holds 150,000 to 200,000 clones; 70% to 90% are singletons and the top ten take roughly 7%.

V usage is TRBV19 and J usage is TRBJ1-2; D is possibly TRBD1 (6 bases). Sequenced input: peripheral blood. The source of this sequence is a woman aged 80 or older in a cohort sampled during active or convalescent COVID-19. CDR3: CASSLPYPRGAHGYTF. The DNA for the CDR3 is TGTGCCAGTAGTCTCCCATACCCACGGGGGGCGCATGGCTACACCTTC.